Below, one T cell receptor (beta chain) is given with its context. Its antigen is not identified. A second about 7 to 11 cycle PCR used barcoded and J-beta primers. MiXCR, applied by TCRdb to the 5' RACE reads, yields one record per CDR3 protein. The table has 1.5 million to 2 million distinct CDR3 sequences, 49% seen once. The data were obtained in a study of blood T cells in healthy people across ages. The CDR3 has 17 amino acids. Germline V gene lookup returns CDR1 DFQATT and CDR2 SNEGSKA (reference sequence). The J segment lost 6 bases and the V segment lost 3 bases, leaving 16 bases of the junction unmatched. Regarding the study as a whole: The lack of PBMC sorting stopped any conclusive naive versus antigen-experienced comparison. Naive T cell percentage showed a strong correlation with TCR beta diversity. Measured against age, TCR beta diversity per million T cells decreased in a roughly linear manner.

The material sequenced was blood. The sequence derives from a middle-aged woman in good health. V is TRBV20-1 and J is TRBJ1-5, with 8 positions matching TRBD1. The CDR3 sequence: CSARGDRGVRGGQPQHF. The CDR3 nucleotides are TGCAGTGCTAGGGGTGACAGGGGAGTACGGGGAGGTCAGCCCCAGCATTTT.